Listed below are T cell receptor beta chains from one sample, sequenced in a study of regulatory T cells in long-lasting Graves disease. TCRdb used MiXCR to reprocess the multiplex PCR reads, holding one entry per CDR3 protein. The sample lists 700,000 or so distinct CDR3 sequences, approximately 29% occurring once. The sample in question was peripheral blood mononuclear cells (PBMCs), obtained when the disease was refractory, from a patient treated with antithyroid drugs. The receptor source for this set is a female donor with Graves disease. CDR3s leave out the opening cysteine and the closing phenylalanine or tryptophan. Each record gives: V gene, clone size, CDR3 protein. A clone size is listed for some rows: how often the clone was seen (once, few, many), or a class if it is expanded.

>TRBV12-3/TRBV12-4|many
ASSWTGGRTEAF
>TRBV5-1|NA
ASSLEINTEAF
>TRBV7-3|few
ASSFHNYEQY
>TRBV6-1|NA
ASSTLGSNQPQH
>TRBV28|many
ASRPQEGYGYT
>TRBV6-5|few
ASSYSTGGGETQY
>TRBV4-2|NA
ASSQDTGNNEQF
>TRBV2|many
ASSADYNSPLH
>TRBV5-1|NA
ASSSHRGAGTEAF
>TRBV7-2|NA
ASSITGQGRYGYT
>TRBV19|NA
ASSTPGQGRYEQY
>TRBV20-1|many
SARGQGGSPLH
>TRBV6-1|NA
ASLSGRSYEQY
>TRBV9|few
ASSVFPGGPGETQY
>TRBV14|NA
ASSQGWGGDTEAF
>TRBV20-1|NA
SARSGDSNQPQH
>TRBV28|many
ASSLSGTTSYEQY
>TRBV27|NA
ASSLSLAGGLSSYEQY
>TRBV6-1|few
ASSDRRSNTEAF
>TRBV9|NA
ASSKTTATDTQY